This T cell receptor (beta chain) originates from a study of cytomegalovirus exposure and HLA in healthy donors. The PCR used 60 Vbeta and 13 Jbeta primers. The table came from immunoSEQ multiplex PCR; TCRdb's copy has only in-frame clones and leaves some out. The repertoire holds around 90,000 clones, 60% to 65% seen once, with 2% to 2.5% in the top ten. The sequenced sample consisted of PBMCs. The clonotype comes from a human donor in good health.

CDR3 nucleotides: TGCGCCAGCAGCCTGGGAGCTAGCGGCATCACCGGGGAGCTGTTTTTT. As protein: CASSLGASGITGELFF. The J gene is TRBJ2-2, the V gene TRBV4-3, with 7 bases that match TRBD2. With V trimmed by 4 bases and J by 4 bases, 9 bases remained unmatched. Germline V gives CDR1 LGHNA, CDR2 YSLEER. This CDR3 is built from 16 residues.